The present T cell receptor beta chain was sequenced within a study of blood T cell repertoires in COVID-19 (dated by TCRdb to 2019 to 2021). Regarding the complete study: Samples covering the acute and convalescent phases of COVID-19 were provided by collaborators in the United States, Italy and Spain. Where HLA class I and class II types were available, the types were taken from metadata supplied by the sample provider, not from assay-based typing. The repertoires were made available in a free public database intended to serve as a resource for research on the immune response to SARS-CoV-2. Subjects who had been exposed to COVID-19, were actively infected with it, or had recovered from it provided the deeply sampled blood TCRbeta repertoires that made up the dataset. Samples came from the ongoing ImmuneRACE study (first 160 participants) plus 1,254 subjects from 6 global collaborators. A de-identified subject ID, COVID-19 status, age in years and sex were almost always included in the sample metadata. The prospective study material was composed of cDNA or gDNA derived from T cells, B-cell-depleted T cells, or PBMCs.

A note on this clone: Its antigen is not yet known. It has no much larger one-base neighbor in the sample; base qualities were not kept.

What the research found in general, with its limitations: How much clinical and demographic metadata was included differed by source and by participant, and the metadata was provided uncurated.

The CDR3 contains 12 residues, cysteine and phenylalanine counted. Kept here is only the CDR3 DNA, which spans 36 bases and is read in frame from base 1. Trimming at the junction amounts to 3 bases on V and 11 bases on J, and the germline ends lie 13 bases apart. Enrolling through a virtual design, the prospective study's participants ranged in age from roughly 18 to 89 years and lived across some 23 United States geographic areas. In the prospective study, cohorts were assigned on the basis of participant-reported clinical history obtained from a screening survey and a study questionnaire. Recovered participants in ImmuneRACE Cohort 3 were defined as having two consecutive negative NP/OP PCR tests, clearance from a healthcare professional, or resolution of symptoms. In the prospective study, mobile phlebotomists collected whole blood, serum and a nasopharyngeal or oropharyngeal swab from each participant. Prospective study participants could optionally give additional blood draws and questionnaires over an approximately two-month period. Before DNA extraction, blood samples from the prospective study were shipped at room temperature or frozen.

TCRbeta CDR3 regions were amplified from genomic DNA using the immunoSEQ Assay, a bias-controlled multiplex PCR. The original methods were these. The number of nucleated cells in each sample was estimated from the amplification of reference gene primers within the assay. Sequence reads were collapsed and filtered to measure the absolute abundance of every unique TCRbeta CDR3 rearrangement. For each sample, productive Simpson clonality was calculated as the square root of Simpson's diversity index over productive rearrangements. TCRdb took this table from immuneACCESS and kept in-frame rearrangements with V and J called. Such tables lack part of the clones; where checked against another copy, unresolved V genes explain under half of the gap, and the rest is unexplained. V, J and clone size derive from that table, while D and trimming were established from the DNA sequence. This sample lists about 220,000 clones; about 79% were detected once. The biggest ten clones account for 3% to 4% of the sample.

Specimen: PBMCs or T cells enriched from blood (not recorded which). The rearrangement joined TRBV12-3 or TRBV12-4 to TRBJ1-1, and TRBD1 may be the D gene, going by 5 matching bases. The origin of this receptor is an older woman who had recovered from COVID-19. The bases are TGTGCCAGCAGTTTTAGGGGAATACGGGCTTTCTTT. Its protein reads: CASSFRGIRAFF.